These 18 T cell receptor beta chains were all obtained from the same sample, sequenced in a study of T-cell reconstitution after alpha-beta-depleted transplantation in children. Using unique molecular identifiers, the investigators prepared the TCRbeta library. TCRdb independently ran MiXCR on the PCR reads; one entry per CDR3 protein. This sample has approximately 400,000 distinct CDR3 sequences, with about 11% found just once. Sequences were derived from PBMCs from the stem cell graft donor, sampled from the stem cell graft. The receptor source for this set is a human donor who donated a stem cell graft to a child with acute myeloid leukemia.

The chain couples TRBV20-1 to TRBJ2-2; 8 bases fit TRBD2. Trimming cost V 5 bases and J 5 bases; bases outside gene matches: 7. The V gene's germline CDR1 is DFQATT and CDR2 SNEGSKA (reference sequence). The CDR3 has 14 amino acids. The CDR3 here is CSARAREVTGELFF. CDR3 DNA sequence: TGCAGTGCTCGGGCGCGGGAGGTAACCGGGGAGCTGTTTTTT.

In this sample, this clonotype turned up a few times. The chain has TRBV20-1 and TRBJ2-1, with 8 bases lining up with TRBD2. Germline V gives CDR1 DFQATT, CDR2 SNEGSKA (reference sequence). The CDR3 covers 16 residues. Trimming at V came to 2 bases and at J to 9 bases, leaving 15 bases not matched to a gene. The DNA of the CDR3 is TGCAGTGCTAGATTTGCGGGGGACCTCCGGGGGGGTGAGCAGTTCTTC. It is translated as CSARFAGDLRGGEQFF.

The chain uses TRBV7-6 and TRBJ2-7; D unresolved. The length of the CDR3 is 12 residues. CDR1 is SGHVS and CDR2 is FNYEAQ in the germline V gene. V gave up 5 bases and J gave up 6 bases, with 11 bases separating them. The CDR3: CASSKDTVEQYF. CDR3 DNA sequence: TGTGCCAGCAGCAAAGACACCGTCGAGCAGTACTTC. Together with reference TRBV7-6 and TRBJ2-7, the CDR3 gives the full variable domain: GAGVSQSPRYKVTKRGQDVALRCDPISGHVSLYWYRQALGQGPEFLTYFNYEAQQDKSGLPNDRFSAERPEGSISTLTIQRTEQRDSAMYRCASSKDTVEQYFGPGTRLTVT.

The count of this clonotype is one. The chain uses TRBV9 and TRBJ2-1; TRBD1 matches at 11 bases. Germline CDR1 reads SGDLS; CDR2 reads YYNGEE. CDR3 length equals 15 residues. The ends lost 2 bases at V and 4 bases at J; junction bases unmatched: 2. The chain's CDR3 is CASSVGDRGYNEQFF. The CDR3 DNA is TGTGCCAGCAGCGTGGGGGACAGGGGGTACAATGAGCAGTTCTTC.

This clonotype was detected only a few times. The chain uses TRBV5-6 and TRBJ1-1; no firm D call. The germline gives CDR1 SGHDT, CDR2 YYEEEE. Trimming cost V 0 bases and J 1 base, with 7 bases left between them. The length of the CDR3 is 14 residues. This CDR3 is CASSLGMANTEAFF. CDR3 DNA sequence: TGTGCCAGCAGCTTGGGGATGGCGAACACTGAAGCTTTCTTT.

The table lists this clonotype with a few counts. The chain recombines TRBV30 with TRBJ2-2; 10 bases agree with TRBD1. CDR3 length: 14 residues. V dropped 2 bases and J dropped 7; count of bases not matched to a gene: 4. The germline V gene encodes CDR1 GTSNPN and CDR2 SVGIG (reference sequence). CDR3 residues: CAWSKGQGSGELFF. CDR3 in DNA: TGTGCCTGGAGTAAGGGACAGGGGAGCGGGGAGCTGTTTTTT.

The V call is TRBV20-1, the J call TRBJ2-1, with 11 bases identical to TRBD1. The CDR3 totals 15 residues. Germline CDR1 is DFQATT and CDR2 is SNEGSKA (reference sequence). After removal of 0 bases from V and 6 bases from J, the junction contained 4 bases not matched to a gene. CDR3 in amino acids: CSARDPGQGGNEQFF. The CDR3 DNA sequence: TGCAGTGCTAGAGATCCGGGACAGGGGGGCAATGAGCAGTTCTTC.

The chain couples TRBV29-1 to TRBJ1-2; D gene uncertain. The CDR3 sequence is 15 residues long. Germline V gene lookup returns CDR1 SQVTM and CDR2 ANQGSEA. The germline V and J ends were trimmed by 4 bases and 5 bases, with 20 bases remaining between them. CDR3 bases: TGCAGCGTTGTGGTGCCGGTCCTCCCCTATTATGGCTACACCTTC. Translated: CSVVVPVLPYYGYTF.

This clonotype has more than one count but fewer than ten. J is TRBJ1-1 and V is TRBV29-1; perhaps TRBD1 as D (6 bases). The CDR3 extends over 12 amino acids. Germline values: CDR1 SQVTM, CDR2 ANQGSEA. The V gene lost 7 bases and the J gene lost 11 bases, with 20 bases spanning the gap. CDR3 DNA: TGCAGCGCGTCACAGGGCCCGCCGGGGGCTTTCTTT. As protein: CSASQGPPGAFF.

This clonotype has at least ten counts. The CDR3 region is CASSQMSKSNQPQHF. CDR3 nucleotides: TGCGCCAGCAGCCAAATGTCTAAGAGCAATCAGCCCCAGCATTTT. This rearrangement joins TRBV4-1 to TRBJ1-5; D remains ambiguous. The CDR3 totals 15 residues. V lost 2 bases to trimming and J lost 1 base, with 9 bases between them. CDR1 is MGHRA and CDR2 is YSYEKL in the germline V gene.

This chain connects TRBV6-5 to TRBJ2-3; D is possibly TRBD2 (6 bases). V was clipped by 2 bases and J by 0 bases, with 9 bases between them. The V gene's germline CDR1 is MNHEY and CDR2 SVGAGI. The CDR3 runs to 15 residues. CDR3 nucleotide sequence: TGTGCCAGCAGTTACGGGGGACTGAGCACAGATACGCAGTATTTT. Protein product: CASSYGGLSTDTQYF.

This clonotype showed up just a few times. The gene calls are TRBV11-3 and TRBJ2-7, with D possibly being TRBD1 (5 bases). CDR1 is SGHNT, CDR2 YENEEA, per germline. The V gene lost 2 bases and the J gene lost 7 bases, with 15 bases spanning the gap. This CDR3 comprises 14 residues. The CDR3 protein is CASSLSSGSGEQYF. CDR3 nucleotide sequence: TGTGCCAGCAGCTTATCTTCAGGGTCAGGGGAGCAGTACTTC.

V usage is TRBV12-3 or TRBV12-4 and J usage is TRBJ2-1; 11 nucleotides line up with TRBD2. The CDR3 contains 14 residues. J was trimmed by 12 bases and V by 5 bases; bases with no gene match: 9. CDR3 sequence reads: CASSPTASGGMQFF. CDR3 DNA sequence: TGTGCCAGCAGTCCGACGGCTAGCGGGGGGATGCAGTTCTTC.

This chain uses TRBV5-1 with TRBJ1-6, with D maybe TRBD1 (5 bases). CDR3 length: 22 residues. Trimming stripped 0 bases from V and 0 bases from J, with 25 bases between. CDR1 and CDR2 from the germline V gene are SGHRS and YFSETQ. The CDR3 region is CASSLDLAGLGVTSSYNSPLHF. In nucleotides, the CDR3 is TGCGCCAGCAGCTTGGACTTGGCAGGGCTAGGGGTGACAAGCTCCTATAATTCACCCCTCCACTTT.

This rearrangement joins TRBV6-2 or TRBV6-3 to TRBJ1-5; 7 nucleotides line up with TRBD1. CDR3 size: 16 residues. Germline CDR1 reads MNHEY; CDR2 reads SVGEGT. The junction had 12 bases not matched to a gene; V was cut back by 6 bases and J by 4 bases. CDR3 nucleotides: TGTGCCAGCAGCGAACTTAAGGGACAGCAAAATCAGCCCCAGCATTTT. Translated: CASSELKGQQNQPQHF.

The chain links TRBV6-1 to TRBJ2-7; the match to TRBD1 covers 7 bases. The V gene end was trimmed by 6 bases and the J gene end by 5 bases; junction bases not matched to a gene: 10. This CDR3 comprises 14 residues. CDR1 and CDR2 (germline): MNHNS, SASEGT. CDR3 nucleotide sequence: TGTGCCAGCAGCACCCGGACAGGTGAAGACGAGCAGTACGTC. It translates to CASSTRTGEDEQYV.

This chain joins TRBV5-1 and TRBJ2-1; a weak D match, TRBD1 (6 bases). Germline lookup yields CDR1 SGHRS and CDR2 YFSETQ. V shed 0 bases and J shed 4 bases, with 14 bases lying between them. The CDR3 extends over 16 amino acids. DNA of the CDR3: TGCGCCAGCAGCTTGGTGGGCAGGGGCCTTTACAATGAGCAGTTCTTC. Its translation is CASSLVGRGLYNEQFF.

The J gene is TRBJ1-2, the V gene TRBV27; perhaps TRBD1 as D (5 bases). This CDR3 contains 14 residues. V lost 0 bases and J 3 bases, leaving 8 bases between the germline ends. Germline V gene sequence: CDR1 MNHEY, CDR2 SMNVEV (reference sequence). The CDR3 reads CASSLSWGDYGYTF. CDR3 nucleotide sequence: TGTGCCAGCAGTTTATCGTGGGGGGACTATGGCTACACCTTC.